Each of the 9 T cell receptor beta chains below was sequenced from the same sample in a study of long-term antiretroviral therapy in people with HIV. The assay used was immunoSEQ (version v3.0), run at survey level. Profiling relied on immunoSEQ multiplex PCR, and the TCRdb table lists in-frame clones only, not all of them. This sample has about 25,000 clones, with around 82% found just once. The specimen comprised unsorted PBMCs, sampled 3 years after starting antiretroviral therapy. The receptors were sampled from a man between 18 and 35 years old with HIV.

The gene calls are TRBV6-6 and TRBJ2-2; D call uncertain. Trimming took 4 bases from V and 5 from J, leaving 5 bases between them. The CDR3 length is 12 residues. From germline, CDR1 is MNHNY and CDR2 SVGAGI (reference sequence). The CDR3 bases are TGTGCCAGCAGTTTATGGACCGGGGAGCTGTTTTTT. It translates to CASSLWTGELFF.

The chain couples TRBV11-3 to TRBJ2-3; D call uncertain. Between the trimmed V and J ends, which lost 1 base and 1 base, there was a span of 9 bases. This CDR3 is 15 amino acids long. CDR1 and CDR2 from the germline V gene are SGHNT and YENEEA. The DNA for the CDR3 is TGTGCCAGCAGCTTAGGTCTAGGGCGCACAGATACGCAGTATTTT. Protein: CASSLGLGRTDTQYF.

The chain couples TRBV9 to TRBJ1-2; 7 bases are a match to TRBD1. This CDR3 comprises 14 residues. V was pared by 4 bases and J by 2 bases, with 5 bases of the junction left unmatched. Germline CDR1 reads SGDLS; CDR2 reads YYNGEE. As DNA, the CDR3 is TGTGCCAGCAGCCCGGGACAGAGCAACTATGGCTACACCTTC. Amino acid sequence: CASSPGQSNYGYTF.

V usage is TRBV6-1 and J usage is TRBJ2-7, with D maybe TRBD2 (5 bases). V lost 3 bases, J lost 2 bases, and 11 bases lay in between. This CDR3 is 14 amino acids long. Germline CDR1 is MNHNS and CDR2 is SASEGT. The CDR3 here is CASSDSGFTYEQYF. CDR3 bases: TGTGCCAGCAGTGACAGCGGCTTCACCTACGAGCAGTACTTC.

The chain has TRBV5-5 and TRBJ1-1; 9 positions match TRBD1. The CDR3 loop spans 17 amino acids. Per the germline V gene, CDR1 is SGHKS and CDR2 is YYEKEE (reference sequence). Trimming cost V 3 bases and J 1 base; bases outside gene matches: 10. CDR3 in amino acids: CASSSVPGQGKNTEAFF. CDR3 in DNA: TGTGCCAGCAGCTCGGTCCCGGGACAGGGAAAGAACACTGAAGCTTTCTTT. Based on the CDR3 plus reference TRBV5-5 and TRBJ1-1, the full variable domain is DAGVTQSPTHLIKTRGQQVTLRCSPISGHKSVSWYQQVLGQGPQFIFQYYEKEERGRGNFPDRFSARQFPNYSSELNVNALLLGDSALYLCASSSVPGQGKNTEAFFGQGTRLTVV.

The CDR3 nucleotides are TGTGCCAGCAGCAAAGGTGGGCAGGGCCACCTTAGCTACGAGCAGTACGTC. This gives the protein CASSKGGQGHLSYEQYV. The gene calls are TRBV21-1 and TRBJ2-7; no DNA check was done on the table's D call, TRBD1. TRBV21-1 is a recognized pseudogene. The CDR3 runs 17 residues.

The rearrangement joins TRBV27 to TRBJ2-7; tentative D call: TRBD1 (6 bases). The CDR3 runs to 13 residues. Germline V gives CDR1 MNHEY, CDR2 SMNVEV (reference sequence). V lost 3 bases, J lost 1 base, and 7 bases lay in between. The CDR3 reads CASSLTGSYEQYF. The CDR3 bases are TGTGCCAGCAGTTTGACAGGTTCCTACGAGCAGTACTTC.

The V gene is TRBV2, the J gene TRBJ1-1; D call uncertain. The V gene lost 7 bases and the J gene lost 2 bases, with 11 bases spanning the gap. The V gene's germline CDR1 is SNHLY and CDR2 FYNNEI. This CDR3 has 13 residues. This CDR3 is CASTYSHNTEAFF. The CDR3 DNA sequence: TGTGCCAGCACCTACAGTCACAACACTGAAGCTTTCTTT.

The rearrangement links TRBV4-1 to TRBJ2-2; 10 bases align to TRBD1. CDR3 length: 15 amino acids. Germline V lookup: CDR1 MGHRA, CDR2 YSYEKL. V gave up 0 bases and J gave up 6 bases; unmatched junction bases: 1. The CDR3, as DNA: TGCGCCAGCAGCCAAGACGGACAGGGGGCCGGGGAGCTGTTTTTT. Protein product: CASSQDGQGAGELFF.